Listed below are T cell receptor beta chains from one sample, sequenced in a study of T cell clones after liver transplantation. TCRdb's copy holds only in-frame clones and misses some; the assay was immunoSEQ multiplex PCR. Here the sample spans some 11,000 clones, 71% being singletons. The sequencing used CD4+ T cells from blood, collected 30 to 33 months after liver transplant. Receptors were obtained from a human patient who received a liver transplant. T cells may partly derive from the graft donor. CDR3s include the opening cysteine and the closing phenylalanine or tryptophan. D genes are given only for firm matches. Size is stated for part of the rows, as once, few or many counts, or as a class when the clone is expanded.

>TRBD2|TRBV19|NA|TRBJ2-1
TGTGCCAGTAGACTGGGGCTAGCGGGAGGGCCATCCCTCTTCGATGAGCAGTTCTTC
CASRLGLAGGPSLFDEQFF
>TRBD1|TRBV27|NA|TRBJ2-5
TGTGCCAGCAGTCTCGACAGGGGGGAGGAGACCCAGTACTTC
CASSLDRGEETQYF
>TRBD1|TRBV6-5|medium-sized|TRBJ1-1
TGTGCCAGCAGCCCCGGCTTGGGACAGGATGAAGCTTTCTTT
CASSPGLGQDEAFF
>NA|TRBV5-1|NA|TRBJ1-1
TGCGCCAGCAGCTTCTTCGCGGGGTACAGCACTGAAGCTTTCTTT
CASSFFAGYSTEAFF
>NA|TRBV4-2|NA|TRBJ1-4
TGTGCCAGCAGCCAAGATCTAGGGCCGGCAACTAATGAAAAACTGTTTTTT
CASSQDLGPATNEKLFF
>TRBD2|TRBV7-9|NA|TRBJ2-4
TGTGCCAGCAGCCCAACTAGCGGCCCGTCCGTCCTAGCCAAAAACATTCAGTACTTC
CASSPTSGPSVLAKNIQYF
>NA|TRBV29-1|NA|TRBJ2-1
TGCAGCGTTGTCGATCCGGGGGCTAATGAGCAGTTCTTC
CSVVDPGANEQFF
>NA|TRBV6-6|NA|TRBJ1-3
TGTGCCAGCAGTTTCTTTACATGGGGTTCTGGAAACACCATATATTTT
CASSFFTWGSGNTIYF
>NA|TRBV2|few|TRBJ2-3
TGTGCCAGCAGGACGCCTTGGGAGCACAATTCAGATACGCAGTATTTT
CASRTPWEHNSDTQYF
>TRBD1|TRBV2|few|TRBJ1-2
TGTGCCAGCAGTGATTGGCTCTCCGGACAGGGGGAAAATGGCTACACCTTC
CASSDWLSGQGENGYTF
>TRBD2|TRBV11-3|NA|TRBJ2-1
TGTGCCAGCAGCTTAGAAATCCCTGGGACTAGCGGGAGAGGGAATGAGCAGTTCTTC
CASSLEIPGTSGRGNEQFF
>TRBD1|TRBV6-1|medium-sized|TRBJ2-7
TGTGCCAGCAGTGAATGGGGACAGGGCTCCTACGAGCAGTACTTC
CASSEWGQGSYEQYF
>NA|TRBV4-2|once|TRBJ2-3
TGTGCCAGCAGCCAAGACACGGGGGCCCTCGGTTTGTTT
CASSQDTGALGLF
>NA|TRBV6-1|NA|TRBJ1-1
TGTGCCAGCAAACGGGGAGTCACTGAAGCTTTCTTT
CASKRGVTEAFF
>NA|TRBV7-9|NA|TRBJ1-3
TGTGCCAGTTCAGACGGTGGGGAATCTGGAAACACCATATATTTT
CASSDGGESGNTIYF
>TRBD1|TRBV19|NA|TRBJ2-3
TGTGCCAGTAGTTCGACAGGGGGCCTCACAGATACGCAGTATTTT
CASSSTGGLTDTQYF
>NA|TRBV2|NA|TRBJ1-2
TGTGCCAGCAGTTCAACAGGGAACATTAACTATGGCTACACCTTC
CASSSTGNINYGYTF
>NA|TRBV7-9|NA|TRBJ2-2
TGTGCCAGCAGCTTGGGGGTGAACACCGGGGAGCTGTTTTTT
CASSLGVNTGELFF
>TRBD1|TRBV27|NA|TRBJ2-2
TGTGCCAGCGCTCCTGGGGGACAGGGTATCACAAGGTGGCTGTTTTTT
CASAPGGQGITRWLFF
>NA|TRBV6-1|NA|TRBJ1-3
TGTGCCAGCAGTGAAACTTCCCGAGTGAACTCTGGAAACACCATATATTTT
CASSETSRVNSGNTIYF
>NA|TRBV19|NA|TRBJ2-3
TGTGCCAGTAGTTTGGCTAGCGTTTTTACAGATACGCAGTATTTT
CASSLASVFTDTQYF
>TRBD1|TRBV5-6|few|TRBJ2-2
TGTGCCAGCAGCATGGGACAGGGGATGGTGGACACCGGGGAGCTGTTTTTT
CASSMGQGMVDTGELFF
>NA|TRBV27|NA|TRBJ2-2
TGTGCCAGCAGTTATGCCGCGAACACCGGGGAGCTGTTTTTT
CASSYAANTGELFF
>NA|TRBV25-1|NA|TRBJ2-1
TGTGCCAGCAGTTATCCCATTGGGAATGAGCAGTTCTTC
CASSYPIGNEQFF
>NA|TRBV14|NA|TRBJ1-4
TGTGCCAGCAGTCGTGTGACTGCAACTAATGAAAAACTGTTTTTT
CASSRVTATNEKLFF
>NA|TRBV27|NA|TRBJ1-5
TGTGCCAGCAGTCCAGGGTATGTCAATCAGCCCCAGCATTTT
CASSPGYVNQPQHF
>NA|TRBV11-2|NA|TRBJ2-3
TGTGCCAGCAGCTTATGGGGAAATACGCAGTATTTT
CASSLWGNTQYF
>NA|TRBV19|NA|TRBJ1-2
TGTGCCAGTAGTATGAGTTCAGTCATTGGCTACACCTTC
CASSMSSVIGYTF
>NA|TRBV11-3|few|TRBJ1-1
TGTGCCAGCAGCTTACCGTCAGAGAACACTGAAGCTTTCTTT
CASSLPSENTEAFF